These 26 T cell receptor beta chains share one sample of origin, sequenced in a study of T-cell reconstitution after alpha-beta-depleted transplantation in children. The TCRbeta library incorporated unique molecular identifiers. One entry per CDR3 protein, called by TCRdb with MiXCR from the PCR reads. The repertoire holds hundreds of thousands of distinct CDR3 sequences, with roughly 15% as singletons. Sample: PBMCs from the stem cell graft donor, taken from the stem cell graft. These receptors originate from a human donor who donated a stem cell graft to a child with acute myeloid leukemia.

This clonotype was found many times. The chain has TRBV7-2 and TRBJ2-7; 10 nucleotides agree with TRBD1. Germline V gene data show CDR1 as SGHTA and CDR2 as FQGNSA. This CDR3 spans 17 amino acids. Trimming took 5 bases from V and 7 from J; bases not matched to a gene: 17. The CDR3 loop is CASSPQLRDRGPVEQYF. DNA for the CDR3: TGTGCCAGCAGCCCCCAATTGCGGGACAGGGGTCCCGTGGAGCAGTACTTC.

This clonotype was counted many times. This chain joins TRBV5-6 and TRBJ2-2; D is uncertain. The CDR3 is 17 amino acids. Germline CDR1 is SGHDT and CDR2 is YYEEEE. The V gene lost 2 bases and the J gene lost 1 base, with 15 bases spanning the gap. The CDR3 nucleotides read TGTGCCAGCAGCTTACTCAGGAACCTCCAGAACACCGGGGAGCTGTTTTTT. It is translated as CASSLLRNLQNTGELFF.

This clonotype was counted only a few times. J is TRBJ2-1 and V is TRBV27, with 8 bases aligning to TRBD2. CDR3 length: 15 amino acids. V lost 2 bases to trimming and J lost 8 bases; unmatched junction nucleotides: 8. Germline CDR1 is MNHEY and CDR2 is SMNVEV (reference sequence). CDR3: CASSLGRGAWDEQFF. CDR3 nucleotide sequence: TGTGCCAGCAGTTTAGGGCGGGGGGCCTGGGATGAGCAGTTCTTC.

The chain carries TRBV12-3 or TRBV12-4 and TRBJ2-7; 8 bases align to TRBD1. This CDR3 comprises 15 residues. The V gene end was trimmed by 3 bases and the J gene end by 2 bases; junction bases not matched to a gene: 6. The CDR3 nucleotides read TGTGCCAGCAGTTTTGGGACAGGCGGCGCCTACGAGCAGTACTTC. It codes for CASSFGTGGAYEQYF.

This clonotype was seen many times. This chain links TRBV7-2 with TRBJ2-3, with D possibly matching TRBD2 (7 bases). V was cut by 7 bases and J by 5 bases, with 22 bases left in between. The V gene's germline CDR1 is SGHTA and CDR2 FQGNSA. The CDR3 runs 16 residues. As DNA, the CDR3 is TGTGCCAGCACTCCCCGGTGGGGGGGGCATCAAGATACGCAGTATTTT. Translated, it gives CASTPRWGGHQDTQYF.

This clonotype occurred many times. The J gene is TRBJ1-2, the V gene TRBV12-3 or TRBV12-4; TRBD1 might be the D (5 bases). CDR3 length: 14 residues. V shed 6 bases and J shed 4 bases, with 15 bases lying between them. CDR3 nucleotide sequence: TGTGCCAGCAGCTCCGACGGGGGTATCTATGGCTACACCTTC. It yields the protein CASSSDGGIYGYTF.

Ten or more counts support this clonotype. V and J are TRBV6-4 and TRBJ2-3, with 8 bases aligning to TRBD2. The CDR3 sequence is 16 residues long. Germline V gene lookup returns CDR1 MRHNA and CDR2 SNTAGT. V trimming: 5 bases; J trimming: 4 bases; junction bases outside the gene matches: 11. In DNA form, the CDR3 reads TGTGCCAGCAGTTACGGGGCGGGAGGTTCGGCAGATACGCAGTATTTT. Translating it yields CASSYGAGGSADTQYF.

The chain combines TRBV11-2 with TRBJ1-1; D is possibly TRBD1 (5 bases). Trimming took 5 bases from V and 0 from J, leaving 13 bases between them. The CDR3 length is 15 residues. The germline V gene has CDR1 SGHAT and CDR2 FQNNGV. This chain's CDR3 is CASSARQIMNTEAFF. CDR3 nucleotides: TGTGCCAGCAGCGCCAGACAGATAATGAACACTGAAGCTTTCTTT.

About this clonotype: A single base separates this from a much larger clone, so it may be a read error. Here the CDR3 reads CSASGRTTTGELFF. The CDR3, as DNA: TGCAGTGCCTCGGGTCGGACGACCACCGGGGAGCTGTTTTTT. The genes are TRBV20-1 and TRBJ2-2; no definite D call. The CDR3 sequence is 14 residues long. The V end was cut by 6 bases, the J end by 4 bases, with 15 bases between. The germline V gene has CDR1 DFQATT and CDR2 SNEGSKA (reference sequence).

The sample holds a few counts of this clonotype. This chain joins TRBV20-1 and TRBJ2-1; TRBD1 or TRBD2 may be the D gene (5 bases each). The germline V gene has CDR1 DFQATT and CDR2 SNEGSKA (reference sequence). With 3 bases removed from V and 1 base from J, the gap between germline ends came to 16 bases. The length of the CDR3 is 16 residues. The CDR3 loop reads CSARFVGRRSYNEQFF. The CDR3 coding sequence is TGCAGTGCTAGGTTCGTGGGGCGGAGGTCCTACAATGAGCAGTTCTTC.

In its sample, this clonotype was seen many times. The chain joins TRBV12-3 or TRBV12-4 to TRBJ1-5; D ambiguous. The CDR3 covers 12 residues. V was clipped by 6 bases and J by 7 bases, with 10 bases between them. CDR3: CASSAKGQPQHF. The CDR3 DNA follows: TGTGCCAGCAGCGCAAAAGGACAGCCCCAGCATTTT.

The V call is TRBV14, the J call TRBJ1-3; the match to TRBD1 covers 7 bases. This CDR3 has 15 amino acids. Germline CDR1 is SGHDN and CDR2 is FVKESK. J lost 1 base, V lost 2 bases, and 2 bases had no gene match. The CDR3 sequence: CASSQYRGSGNTIYF. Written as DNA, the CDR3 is TGTGCCAGCAGCCAATACAGGGGATCTGGAAACACCATATATTTT.

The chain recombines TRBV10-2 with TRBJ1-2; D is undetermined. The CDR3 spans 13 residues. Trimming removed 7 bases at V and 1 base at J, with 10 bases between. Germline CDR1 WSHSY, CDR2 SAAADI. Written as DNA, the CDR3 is TGCGCCAGCAAGGAGACGGTTAACTATGGCTACACCTTC. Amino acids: CASKETVNYGYTF.

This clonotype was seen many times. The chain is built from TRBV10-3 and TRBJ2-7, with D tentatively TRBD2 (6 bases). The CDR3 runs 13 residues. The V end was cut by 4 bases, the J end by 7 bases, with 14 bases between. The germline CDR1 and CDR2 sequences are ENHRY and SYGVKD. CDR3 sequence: CAISAGTGVEQYV. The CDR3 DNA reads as TGTGCCATCAGTGCAGGGACGGGGGTTGAGCAGTACGTC.

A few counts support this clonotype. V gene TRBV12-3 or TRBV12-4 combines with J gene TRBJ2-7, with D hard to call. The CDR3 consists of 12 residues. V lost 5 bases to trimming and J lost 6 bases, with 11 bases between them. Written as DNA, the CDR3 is TGTGCCAGCAGTCGATTCCCGGCCGAGCAGTACTTC. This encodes CASSRFPAEQYF.

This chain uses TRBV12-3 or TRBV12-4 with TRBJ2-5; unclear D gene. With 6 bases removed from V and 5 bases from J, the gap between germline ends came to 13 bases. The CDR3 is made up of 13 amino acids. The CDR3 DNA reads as TGTGCCAGCAGCCTGCTTTCGTTCGAGACCCAGTACTTC. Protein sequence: CASSLLSFETQYF.

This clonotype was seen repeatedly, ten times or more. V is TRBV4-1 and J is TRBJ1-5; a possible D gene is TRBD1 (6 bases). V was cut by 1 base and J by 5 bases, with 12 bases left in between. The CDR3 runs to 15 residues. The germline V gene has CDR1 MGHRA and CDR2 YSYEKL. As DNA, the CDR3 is TGCGCCAGCAGCCAAGCCCGACAGGCTGATCAGCCCCAGCATTTT. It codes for CASSQARQADQPQHF.

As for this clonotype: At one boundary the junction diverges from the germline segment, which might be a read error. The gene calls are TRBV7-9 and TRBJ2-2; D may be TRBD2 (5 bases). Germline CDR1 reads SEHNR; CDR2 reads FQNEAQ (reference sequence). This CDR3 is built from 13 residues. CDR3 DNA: TGTGCCAGCAGCCTCCCAAACACCGGGGTGCTGTTTTTT. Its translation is CASSLPNTGVLFF.

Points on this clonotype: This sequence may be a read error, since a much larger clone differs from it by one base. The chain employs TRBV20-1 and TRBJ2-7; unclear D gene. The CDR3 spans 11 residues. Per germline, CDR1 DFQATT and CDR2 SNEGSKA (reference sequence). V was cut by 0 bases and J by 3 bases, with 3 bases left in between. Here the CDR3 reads CSARDDYEQYF. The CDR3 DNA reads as TGCAGTGCTAGAGACGACTACGAGCAGTACTTC.

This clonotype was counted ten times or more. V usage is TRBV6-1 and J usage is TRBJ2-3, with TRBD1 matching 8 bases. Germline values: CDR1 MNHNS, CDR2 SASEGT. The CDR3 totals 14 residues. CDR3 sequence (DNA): TGTGCTGGGAGCAGGGGGCGAGGTACAGATACGCAGTATTTT. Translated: CAGSRGRGTDTQYF.

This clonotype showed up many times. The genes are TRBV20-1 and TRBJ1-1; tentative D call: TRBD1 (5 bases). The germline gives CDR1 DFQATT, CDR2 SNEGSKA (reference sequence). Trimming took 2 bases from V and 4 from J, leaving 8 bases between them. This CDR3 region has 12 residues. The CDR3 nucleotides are TGCAGTGCTAGATGGGGCGGCACTGAAGCTTTCTTT. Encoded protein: CSARWGGTEAFF.

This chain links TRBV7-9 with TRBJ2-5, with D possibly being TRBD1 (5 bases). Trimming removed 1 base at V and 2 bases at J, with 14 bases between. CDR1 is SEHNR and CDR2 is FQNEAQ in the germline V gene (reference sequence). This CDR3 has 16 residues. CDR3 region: CASSLGSGSSQETQYF. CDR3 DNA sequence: TGTGCCAGCAGCTTAGGTTCAGGGTCCTCACAAGAGACCCAGTACTTC.

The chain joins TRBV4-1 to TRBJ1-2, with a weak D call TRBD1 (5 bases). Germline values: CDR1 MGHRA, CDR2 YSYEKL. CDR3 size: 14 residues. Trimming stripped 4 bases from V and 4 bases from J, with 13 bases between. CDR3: CASSRLGGPYGYTF. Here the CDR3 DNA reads TGCGCCAGCAGCCGTCTGGGGGGTCCCTATGGCTACACCTTC.

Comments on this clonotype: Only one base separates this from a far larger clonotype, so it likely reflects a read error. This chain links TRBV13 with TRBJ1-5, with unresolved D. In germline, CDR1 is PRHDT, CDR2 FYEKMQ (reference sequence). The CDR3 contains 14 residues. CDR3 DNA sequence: TGTGCCAGCAGCTTAGCGGGTAGCTATCAGCCCCAGCATTTT. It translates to CASSLAGSYQPQHF.

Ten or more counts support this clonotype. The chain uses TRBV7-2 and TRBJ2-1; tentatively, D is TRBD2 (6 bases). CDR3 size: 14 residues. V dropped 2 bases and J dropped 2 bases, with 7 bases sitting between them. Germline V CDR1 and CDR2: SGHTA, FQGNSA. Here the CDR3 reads CASSLIAAYNEQFF. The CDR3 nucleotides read TGTGCCAGCAGCTTAATAGCGGCCTACAATGAGCAGTTCTTC.

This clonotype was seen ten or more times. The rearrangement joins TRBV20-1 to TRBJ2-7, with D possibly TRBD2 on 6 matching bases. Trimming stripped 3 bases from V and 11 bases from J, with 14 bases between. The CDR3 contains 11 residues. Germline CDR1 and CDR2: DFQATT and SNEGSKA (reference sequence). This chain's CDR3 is CSAREGPTEYF. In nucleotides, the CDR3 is TGCAGTGCTAGGGAGGGACCGACGGAGTACTTC.